What follows describes a single T cell receptor beta chain. This record comes from a study of blood T cell repertoires in COVID-19. Here immunoSEQ multiplex PCR was the method, and the copy in TCRdb shows in-frame clones only, minus some. The sample carries 250,000 to 300,000 clones, about four fifths recorded once. This clonotype was sampled from a man aged 50-59 years who had recovered from COVID-19. The source material was PBMCs or T cells enriched from blood (not recorded which).

CDR3 sequence reads: CASSPPGGGTQYF. Here the CDR3 DNA reads TGTGCCAGCAGCCCCCCCGGGGGGGGGACCCAGTACTTC. V is TRBV11-3 and J is TRBJ2-5; TRBD2 matches at 8 bases. Germline assignment: CDR1 SGHNT and CDR2 YENEEA. The CDR3 runs 13 residues. J gave up 7 bases and V 5 bases, and 6 bases lay outside the gene matches.